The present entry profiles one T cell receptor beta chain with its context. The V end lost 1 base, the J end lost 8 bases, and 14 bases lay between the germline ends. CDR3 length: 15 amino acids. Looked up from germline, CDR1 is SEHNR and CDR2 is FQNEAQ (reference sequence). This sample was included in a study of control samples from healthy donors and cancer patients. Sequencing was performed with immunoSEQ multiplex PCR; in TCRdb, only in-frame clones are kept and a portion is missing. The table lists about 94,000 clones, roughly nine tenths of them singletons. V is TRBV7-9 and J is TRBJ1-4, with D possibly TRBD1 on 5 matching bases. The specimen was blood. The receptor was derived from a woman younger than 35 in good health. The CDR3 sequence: CASSLDLGVEEKLFF. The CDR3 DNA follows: TGTGCCAGCAGCTTAGATCTGGGGGTAGAGGAAAAACTGTTTTTT.